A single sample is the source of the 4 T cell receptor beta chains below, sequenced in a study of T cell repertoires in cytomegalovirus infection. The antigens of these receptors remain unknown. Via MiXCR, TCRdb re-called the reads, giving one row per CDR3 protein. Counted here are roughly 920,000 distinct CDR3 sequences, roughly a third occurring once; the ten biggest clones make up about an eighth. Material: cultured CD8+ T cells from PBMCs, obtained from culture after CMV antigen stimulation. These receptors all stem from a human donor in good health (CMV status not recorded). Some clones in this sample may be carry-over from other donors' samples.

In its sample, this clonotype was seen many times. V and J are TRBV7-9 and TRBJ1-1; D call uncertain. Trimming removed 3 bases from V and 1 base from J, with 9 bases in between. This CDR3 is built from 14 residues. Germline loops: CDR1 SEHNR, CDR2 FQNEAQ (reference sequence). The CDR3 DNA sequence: TGTGCCAGCAGCTTTAACTACAAGAACACTGAAGCTTTCTTT. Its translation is CASSFNYKNTEAFF.

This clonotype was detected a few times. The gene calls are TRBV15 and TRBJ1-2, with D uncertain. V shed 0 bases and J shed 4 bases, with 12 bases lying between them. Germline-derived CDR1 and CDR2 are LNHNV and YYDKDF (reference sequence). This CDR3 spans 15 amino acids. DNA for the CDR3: TGTGCCACCAGCAGAGATCGAGGAGCCGGCTATGGCTACACCTTC. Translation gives CATSRDRGAGYGYTF.

CDR3 residues: CASSYQQEGAGELFF. The CDR3 nucleotides are TGTGCCAGCAGTTATCAACAGGAGGGCGCCGGGGAGCTGTTTTTT. The chain carries TRBV6-5 and TRBJ2-2; a weak D match, TRBD2 (6 bases). The CDR3 runs to 15 residues. CDR1 is MNHEY, CDR2 SVGAGI, per germline. Trimming removed 3 bases at V and 6 bases at J, with 14 bases between.

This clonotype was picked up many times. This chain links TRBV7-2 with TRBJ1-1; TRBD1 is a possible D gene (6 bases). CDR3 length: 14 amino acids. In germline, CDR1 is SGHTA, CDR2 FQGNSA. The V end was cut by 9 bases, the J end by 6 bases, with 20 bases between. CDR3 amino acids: CASTRGGLDAEAFF. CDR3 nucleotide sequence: TGTGCCAGTACACGTGGGGGCTTAGACGCTGAAGCTTTCTTT.